This passage covers 15 T cell receptor beta chains from one sample sequenced in a study of cytomegalovirus exposure and HLA in healthy donors. This PCR relied on a set of 60 Vbeta primers and 13 Jbeta primers. Using immunoSEQ multiplex PCR, the repertoire was profiled, and TCRdb retains in-frame clones only, with some absent. Among 95,000 to 150,000 clones listed, 73% were seen once. Sequenced sample: PBMCs. The origin of the receptors is a woman aged 40 to 50 in good health and CMV-seronegative.

The chain recombines TRBV6-4 with TRBJ1-6; 10 nucleotides line up with TRBD1. Germline V gene sequence: CDR1 MRHNA, CDR2 SNTAGT. The CDR3 contains 17 residues. V lost 7 bases to trimming and J lost 4 bases; unmatched junction nucleotides: 10. The DNA for the CDR3 is TGTGCCAGCACAGGGACAGGGGCCCCCCATTATAATTCACCCCTCCACTTT. This sequence encodes CASTGTGAPHYNSPLHF.

The CDR3, as DNA: TGTGCCAGCTCACCACCCCTAGCGGGGCACGAGCAGTACTTC. Amino acids: CASSPPLAGHEQYF. The chain combines TRBV18 with TRBJ2-7; TRBD2 matches at 9 bases. The germline CDR1 and CDR2 sequences are KGHSH and LQKENI. V shed 0 bases and J 5 bases; nucleotides not matched to a gene: 2. The CDR3 contains 14 residues.

The chain uses TRBV7-8 and TRBJ1-2, with 7 bases identical to TRBD1. CDR1 and CDR2 (germline): SGHVS, FQNEAQ. V trimming: 5 bases; J trimming: 4 bases; junction bases outside the gene matches: 7. The CDR3 sequence is 14 residues long. CDR3 region: CASSLMDRSYGYTF. Here the CDR3 DNA reads TGTGCCAGCAGCCTTATGGACAGGAGCTATGGCTACACCTTC.

This clone was observed a single time. The chain carries TRBV2 and TRBJ2-1; 12 positions agree with TRBD2. Germline CDR1 is SNHLY and CDR2 is FYNNEI. The CDR3 covers 14 residues. Trimming cost V 3 bases and J 8 bases; bases outside gene matches: 2. CDR3 coding DNA: TGTGCCAGCAGTGAGCTAGCGGGAGGGTATGAGCAGTTCTTC. Translating gives CASSELAGGYEQFF.

This clone was recorded a few times. The chain joins TRBV7-2 to TRBJ2-7; maybe TRBD1 (7 bases). Germline CDR1 and CDR2: SGHTA and FQGNSA. The CDR3 spans 14 residues. V was trimmed by 1 base and J by 5 bases, leaving 12 bases between them. CDR3 residues: CASSLVRGENEQYF. The CDR3 region has the DNA TGTGCCAGCAGCTTAGTCAGGGGGGAGAACGAGCAGTACTTC.

J is TRBJ2-2 and V is TRBV4-3, with TRBD2 identical over 8 bases. The V gene's germline CDR1 is LGHNA and CDR2 YSLEER. This CDR3 is built from 17 residues. V dropped 0 bases and J dropped 5; count of bases not matched to a gene: 8. CDR3 loop: CASSQEYGGVGTGELFF. CDR3 coding DNA: TGCGCCAGCAGCCAAGAATACGGGGGGGTCGGAACCGGGGAGCTGTTTTTT.

The chain carries TRBV5-4 and TRBJ2-5; TRBD2 is a possible D gene (7 bases). With 2 bases removed from V and 0 bases from J, the gap between germline ends came to 14 bases. Germline V CDR1 and CDR2: SGHNT, YYREEE (reference sequence). This CDR3 has 16 residues. CDR3 nucleotide sequence: TGTGCCAGCAGCTTAAGCCGGGGGGCGTACCAAGAGACCCAGTACTTC. Protein: CASSLSRGAYQETQYF.

The genes are TRBV6-1 and TRBJ1-1, with no clear D. There are 14 residues in the CDR3. V lost 4 bases and J lost 1, with 10 bases in between. Germline V gene sequence: CDR1 MNHNS, CDR2 SASEGT. The CDR3 loop reads CASSVERRNTEAFF. For the CDR3, the DNA is TGTGCCAGCAGTGTCGAGCGTAGGAACACTGAAGCTTTCTTT.

Here the CDR3 reads CASSLDGLAGGPSETQYF. CDR3 in DNA: TGTGCCAGCAGCTTAGATGGGCTAGCGGGGGGGCCGAGTGAGACCCAGTACTTC. The chain carries TRBV11-2 and TRBJ2-5; TRBD2 matches 12 bases. This CDR3 is 18 amino acids long. The germline CDR1 and CDR2 sequences are SGHAT and FQNNGV. V was clipped by 0 bases and J by 5 bases; unmatched bases: 10.

The chain carries TRBV7-2 and TRBJ2-3; D gene ambiguous. The ends were cut back, 5 bases at V and 2 bases at J, with 5 bases in the middle. This CDR3 has 12 amino acids. CDR1 and CDR2 (germline): SGHTA, FQGNSA. The CDR3 is CASSTDTDTQYF. In nucleotides, the CDR3 is TGTGCCAGCAGCACAGACACAGATACGCAGTATTTT. Variable domain in full (rest from reference TRBV7-2 and TRBJ2-3): GAGVSQSPSNKVTEKGKDVELRCDPISGHTALYWYRQSLGQGLEFLIYFQGNSAPDKSGLPSDRFSAERTGGSVSTLTIQRTQQEDSAVYLCASSTDTDTQYFGPGTRLTVL.

This chain links TRBV4-1 with TRBJ2-2, with a possible D match to TRBD2 (5 bases). Trimming pared 0 bases from V and 9 bases from J, leaving 17 bases between. The CDR3 consists of 16 residues. From germline, CDR1 is MGHRA and CDR2 YSYEKL. The CDR3 nucleotides are TGCGCCAGCAGCCAAGATCAACCCCGGGATCCCCGGGAGCTGTTTTTT. It encodes CASSQDQPRDPRELFF.

The V gene is TRBV7-9, the J gene TRBJ2-7, with D tentatively TRBD1 (6 bases). The CDR3 contains 15 residues. The V end was cut by 5 bases, the J end by 0 bases, with 14 bases between. Germline V lookup: CDR1 SEHNR, CDR2 FQNEAQ (reference sequence). For the CDR3, the DNA is TGTGCCAGCAGCCCTAGGGGGTTCGACTCCTACGAGCAGTACTTC. It translates to CASSPRGFDSYEQYF.

V gene TRBV28 combines with J gene TRBJ2-5, with 8 nucleotides matching TRBD2. The length of the CDR3 is 15 residues. Germline trimming cut 2 bases from V and 11 bases from J; bases unmatched to any gene: 13. Germline V gene sequence: CDR1 MDHEN, CDR2 SYDVKM. The CDR3 loop is CASSLPGLVRGGQYF. In nucleotides, the CDR3 is TGTGCCAGCAGTTTACCGGGACTAGTTCGTGGCGGGCAGTACTTC. The full variable domain, with the rest looked up from reference TRBV28 and TRBJ2-5, is DVKVTQSSRYLVKRTGEKVFLECVQDMDHENMFWYRQDPGLGLRLIYFSYDVKMKEKGDIPEGYSVSREKKERFSLILESASTNQTSMYLCASSLPGLVRGGQYFGPGTRLLVL.

The rearrangement uses TRBV19 and TRBJ1-6, with 10 bases fitting TRBD1. Germline V gives CDR1 LNHDA, CDR2 SQIVND (reference sequence). The CDR3 is 16 residues long. With V trimmed by 6 bases and J by 2 bases, 4 bases remained unmatched. The CDR3 region is CASSRGQGAYNSPLHF. DNA for the CDR3: TGTGCCAGTAGCCGAGGACAGGGGGCCTATAATTCACCCCTCCACTTT.

The chain links TRBV4-1 to TRBJ1-1, with 8 bases that match TRBD1. In germline, CDR1 is MGHRA, CDR2 YSYEKL. Trimming at V came to 4 bases and at J to 4 bases, leaving 8 bases not matched to a gene. CDR3 length equals 15 residues. The CDR3 bases are TGCGCCAGCAGCCCCCAGGGGGCGAGTGGCACTGAAGCTTTCTTT. Translation: CASSPQGASGTEAFF.